This T cell receptor (beta chain) was captured in a study of CD8+ T cells in alopecia areata. It was from alopecia areata patients that lesional scalp punch biopsies and peripheral blood were collected. After removal of 5 bases from V and 0 bases from J, the junction contained 9 bases not matched to a gene. Germline CDR1 reads MDHEN; CDR2 reads SYDVKM. This CDR3 comprises 16 residues. A note on this clone: Its cognate antigen is unknown.

Whole-study findings and limits: Alopecia totalis/universalis scalp especially showed more expanded CD8+ clones than normal scalp.

Following extraction, RNA underwent reverse transcription to cDNA, which served as the sequencing template. Assay used: immunoSEQ multiplex PCR; TCRdb lists only in-frame clones, some missing. Among 100,000 to 150,000 clones listed, 58% were seen once. This rearrangement joins TRBV28 to TRBJ1-1; 7 bases map to TRBD1. This receptor was identified in a human donor with alopecia areata. Sequences were derived from CD4+ T cells sorted from blood, sampled at week 0. The CDR3 DNA follows: TGTGCCAGCAGTCAATACACGACAGGGATGAACACTGAAGCTTTCTTT. Translation: CASSQYTTGMNTEAFF.